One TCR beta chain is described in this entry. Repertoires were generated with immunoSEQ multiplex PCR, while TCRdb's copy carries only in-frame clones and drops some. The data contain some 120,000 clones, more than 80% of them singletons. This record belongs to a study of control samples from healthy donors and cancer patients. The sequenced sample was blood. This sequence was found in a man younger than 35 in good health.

As DNA, the CDR3 is TGTGCCAGCAGCTTGGACATCGCGGGGGGGAAAAGCTACGAGCAGTACTTC. Translating it yields CASSLDIAGGKSYEQYF. The chain carries TRBV5-4 and TRBJ2-7; 9 positions agree with TRBD2. The CDR3 length is 17 residues. V trimming: 0 bases; J trimming: 3 bases; junction bases outside the gene matches: 10. Per germline, CDR1 SGHNT and CDR2 YYREEE (reference sequence). Together with reference TRBV5-4 and TRBJ2-7, the CDR3 gives the full variable domain: ETGVTQSPTHLIKTRGQQVTLRCSSQSGHNTVSWYQQALGQGPQFIFQYYREEENGRGNFPPRFSGLQFPNYSSELNVNALELDDSALYLCASSLDIAGGKSYEQYFGPGTRLTVT.